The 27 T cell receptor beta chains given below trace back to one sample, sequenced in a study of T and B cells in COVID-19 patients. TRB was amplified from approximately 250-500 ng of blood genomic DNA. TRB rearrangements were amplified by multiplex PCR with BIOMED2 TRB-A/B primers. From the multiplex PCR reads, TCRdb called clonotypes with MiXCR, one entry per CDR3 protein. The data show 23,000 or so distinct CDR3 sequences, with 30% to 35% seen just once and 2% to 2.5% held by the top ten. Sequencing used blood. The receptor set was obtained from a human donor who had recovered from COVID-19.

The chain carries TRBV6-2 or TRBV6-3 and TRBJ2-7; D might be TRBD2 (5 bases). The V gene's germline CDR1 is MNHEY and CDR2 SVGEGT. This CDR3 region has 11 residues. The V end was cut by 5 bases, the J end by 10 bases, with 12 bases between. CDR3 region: CASSQAALQYF. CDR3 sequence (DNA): TGTGCCAGCAGTCAAGCGGCCTTACAGTACTTC.

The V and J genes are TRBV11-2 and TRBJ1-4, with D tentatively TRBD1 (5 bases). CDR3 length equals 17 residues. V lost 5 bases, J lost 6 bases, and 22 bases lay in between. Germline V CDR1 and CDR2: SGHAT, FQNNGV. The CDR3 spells CASSPGGVTSSYEKLFF. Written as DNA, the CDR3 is TGTGCCAGCAGCCCGGGGGGAGTGACCTCTTCTTATGAAAAACTGTTTTTT.

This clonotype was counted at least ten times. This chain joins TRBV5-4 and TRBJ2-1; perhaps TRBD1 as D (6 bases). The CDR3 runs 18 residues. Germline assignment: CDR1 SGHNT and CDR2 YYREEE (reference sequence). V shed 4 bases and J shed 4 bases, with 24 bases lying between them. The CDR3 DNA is TGTGCCAGCAGCCCGACGGGACAAGCTTCGTGGGCTTACAATGAGCAGTTCTTC. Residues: CASSPTGQASWAYNEQFF.

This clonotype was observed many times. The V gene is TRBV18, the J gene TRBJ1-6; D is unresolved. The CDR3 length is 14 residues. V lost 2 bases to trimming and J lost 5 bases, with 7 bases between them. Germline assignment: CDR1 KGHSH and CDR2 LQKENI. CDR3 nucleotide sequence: TGTGCCAGCTCACCAGGGTTCGATAATTCACCCCTCCACTTT. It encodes CASSPGFDNSPLHF.

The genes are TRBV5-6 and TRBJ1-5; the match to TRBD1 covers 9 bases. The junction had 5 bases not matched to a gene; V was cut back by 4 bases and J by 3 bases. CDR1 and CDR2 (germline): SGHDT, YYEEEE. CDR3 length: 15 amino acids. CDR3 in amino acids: CASSQRDRDNQPQHF. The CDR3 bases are TGTGCCAGCAGCCAGCGGGACAGGGACAATCAGCCCCAGCATTTT.

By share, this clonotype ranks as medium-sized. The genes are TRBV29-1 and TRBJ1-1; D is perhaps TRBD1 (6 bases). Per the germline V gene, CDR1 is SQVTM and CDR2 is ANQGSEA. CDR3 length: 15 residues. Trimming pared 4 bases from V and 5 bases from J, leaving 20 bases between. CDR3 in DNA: TGCAGCGTTGTAGGGCGGGGCAGGGGACGGACTGAAGCTTTCTTT. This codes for CSVVGRGRGRTEAFF.

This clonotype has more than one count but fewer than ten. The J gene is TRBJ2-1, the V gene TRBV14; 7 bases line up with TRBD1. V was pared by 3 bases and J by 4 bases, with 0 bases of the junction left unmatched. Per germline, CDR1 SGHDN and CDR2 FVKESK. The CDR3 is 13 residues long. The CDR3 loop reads CASSQDRYNEQFF. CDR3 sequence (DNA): TGTGCCAGCAGCCAGGACAGGTACAATGAGCAGTTCTTC.

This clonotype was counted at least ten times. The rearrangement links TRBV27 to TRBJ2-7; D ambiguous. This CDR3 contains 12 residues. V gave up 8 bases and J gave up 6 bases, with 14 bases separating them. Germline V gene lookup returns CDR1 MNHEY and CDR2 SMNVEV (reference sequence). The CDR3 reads CASQTRPSEQYF. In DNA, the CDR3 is TGTGCCAGCCAAACGCGGCCGAGCGAGCAGTACTTC.

CDR3 sequence reads: CASRGTGLSQPQHF. The CDR3 bases are TGTGCCAGTCGCGGGACAGGCCTTAGTCAGCCCCAGCATTTT. This chain uses TRBV19 with TRBJ1-5; TRBD1 matches at 8 bases. Germline CDR1 LNHDA, CDR2 SQIVND (reference sequence). With 8 bases clipped from V and 6 bases from J, the junction kept 9 bases outside the gene matches. CDR3 length equals 14 residues.

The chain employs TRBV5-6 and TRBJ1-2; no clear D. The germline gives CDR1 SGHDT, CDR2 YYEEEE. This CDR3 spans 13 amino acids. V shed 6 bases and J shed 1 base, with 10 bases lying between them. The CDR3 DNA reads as TGTGCCAGCACTTCGGGTCTTAACTATGGCTACACCTTC. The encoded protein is CASTSGLNYGYTF.

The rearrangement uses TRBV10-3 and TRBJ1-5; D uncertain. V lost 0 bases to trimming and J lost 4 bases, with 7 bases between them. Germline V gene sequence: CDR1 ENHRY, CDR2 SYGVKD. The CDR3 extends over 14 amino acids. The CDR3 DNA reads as TGTGCCATCAGTGAGTCAGACCGTAATCAGCCCCAGCATTTT. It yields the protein CAISESDRNQPQHF.

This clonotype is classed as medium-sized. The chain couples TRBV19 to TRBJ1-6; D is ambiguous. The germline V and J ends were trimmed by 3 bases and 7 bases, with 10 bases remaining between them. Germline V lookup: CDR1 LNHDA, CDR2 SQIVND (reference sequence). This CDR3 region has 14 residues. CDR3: CASSIGNENSPLHF. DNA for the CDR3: TGTGCCAGTAGTATCGGGAATGAAAATTCACCCCTCCACTTT.

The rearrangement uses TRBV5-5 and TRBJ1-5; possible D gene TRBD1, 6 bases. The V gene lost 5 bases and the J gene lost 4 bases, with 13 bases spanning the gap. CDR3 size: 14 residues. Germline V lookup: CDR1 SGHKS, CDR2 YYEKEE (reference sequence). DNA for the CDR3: TGTGCCAGCAGTCCCGGGACACTGAATCAGCCCCAGCATTTT. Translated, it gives CASSPGTLNQPQHF.

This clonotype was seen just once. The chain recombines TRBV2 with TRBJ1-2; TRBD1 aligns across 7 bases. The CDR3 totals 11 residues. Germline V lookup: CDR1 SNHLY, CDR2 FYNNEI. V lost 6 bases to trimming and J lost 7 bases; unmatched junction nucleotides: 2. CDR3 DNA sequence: TGTGCCAGCAGGTACAGGGGTGGCTACACCTTC. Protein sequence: CASRYRGGYTF.

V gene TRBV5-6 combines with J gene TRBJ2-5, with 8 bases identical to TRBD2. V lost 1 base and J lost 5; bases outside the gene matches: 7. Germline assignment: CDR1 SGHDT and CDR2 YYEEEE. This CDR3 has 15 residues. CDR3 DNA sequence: TGTGCCAGCAGCTTGAGCGGGGGCGTGCGTGAGACCCAGTACTTC. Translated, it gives CASSLSGGVRETQYF.

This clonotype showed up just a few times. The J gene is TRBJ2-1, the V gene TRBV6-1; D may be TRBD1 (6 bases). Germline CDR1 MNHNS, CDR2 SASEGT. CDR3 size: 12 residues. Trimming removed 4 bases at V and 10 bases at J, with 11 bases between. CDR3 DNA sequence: TGTGCCAGCAGTGGTCAGACAGGCGAGCAGTTCTTC. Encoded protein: CASSGQTGEQFF.

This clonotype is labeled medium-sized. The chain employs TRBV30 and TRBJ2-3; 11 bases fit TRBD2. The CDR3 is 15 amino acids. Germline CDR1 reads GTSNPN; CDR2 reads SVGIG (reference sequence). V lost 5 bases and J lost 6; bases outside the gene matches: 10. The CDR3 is CAWGALAGGRDTQYF. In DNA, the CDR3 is TGTGCCTGGGGGGCATTAGCGGGGGGGAGGGATACGCAGTATTTT.

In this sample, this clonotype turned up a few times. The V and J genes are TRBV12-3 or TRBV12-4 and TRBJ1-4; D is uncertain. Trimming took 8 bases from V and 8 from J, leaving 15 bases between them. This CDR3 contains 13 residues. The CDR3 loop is CASSPPPGEKLFF. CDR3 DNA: TGTGCCAGCTCGCCGCCCCCTGGGGAAAAACTGTTTTTT.

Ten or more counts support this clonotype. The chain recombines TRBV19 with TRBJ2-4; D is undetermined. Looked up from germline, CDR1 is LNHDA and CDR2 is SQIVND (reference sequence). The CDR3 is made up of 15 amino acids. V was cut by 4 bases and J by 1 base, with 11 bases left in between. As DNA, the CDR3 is TGTGCCAGTAGTAACCAGATAACGGCCAAAAACATTCAGTACTTC. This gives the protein CASSNQITAKNIQYF.

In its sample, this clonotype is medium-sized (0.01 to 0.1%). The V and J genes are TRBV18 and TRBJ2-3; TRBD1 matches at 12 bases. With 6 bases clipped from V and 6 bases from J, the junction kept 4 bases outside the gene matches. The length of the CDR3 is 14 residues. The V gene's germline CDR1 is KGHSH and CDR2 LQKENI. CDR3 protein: CASSGQGAWDTQYF. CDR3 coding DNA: TGTGCCAGCTCGGGACAGGGGGCGTGGGATACGCAGTATTTT.

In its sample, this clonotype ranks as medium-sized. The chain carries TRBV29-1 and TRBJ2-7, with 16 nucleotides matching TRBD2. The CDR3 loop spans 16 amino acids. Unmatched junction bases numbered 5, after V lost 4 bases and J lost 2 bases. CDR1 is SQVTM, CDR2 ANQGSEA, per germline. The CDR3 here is CSVAGTSGGVAYEQYF. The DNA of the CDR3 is TGCAGCGTTGCCGGGACTAGCGGGGGGGTTGCCTACGAGCAGTACTTC.

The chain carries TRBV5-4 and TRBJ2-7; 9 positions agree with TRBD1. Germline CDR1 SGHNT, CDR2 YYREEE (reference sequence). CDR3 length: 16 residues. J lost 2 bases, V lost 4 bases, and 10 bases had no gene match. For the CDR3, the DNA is TGTGCCAGCAGCGTGGCACCGGGACAGGGAACCTACGAGCAGTACTTC. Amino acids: CASSVAPGQGTYEQYF.

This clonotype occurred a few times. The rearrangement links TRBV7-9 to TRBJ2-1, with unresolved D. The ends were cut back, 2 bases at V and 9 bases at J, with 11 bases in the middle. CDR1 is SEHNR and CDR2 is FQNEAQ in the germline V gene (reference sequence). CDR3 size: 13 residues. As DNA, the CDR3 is TGTGCCAGCAGCTTATCGGTATACGGTGAGCAGTTCTTC. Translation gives CASSLSVYGEQFF.

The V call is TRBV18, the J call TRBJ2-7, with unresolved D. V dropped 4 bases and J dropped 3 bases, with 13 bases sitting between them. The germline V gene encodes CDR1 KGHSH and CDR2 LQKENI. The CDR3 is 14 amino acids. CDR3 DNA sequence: TGTGCCAGCTCACTTGACACCGAACGCTACGAGCAGTACTTC. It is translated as CASSLDTERYEQYF.

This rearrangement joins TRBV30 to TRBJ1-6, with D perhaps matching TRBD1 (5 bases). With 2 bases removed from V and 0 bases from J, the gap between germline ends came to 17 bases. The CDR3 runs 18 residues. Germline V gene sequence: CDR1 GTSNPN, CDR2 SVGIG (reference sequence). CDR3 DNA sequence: TGTGCCTGGAGTCCCCCGACAGTGGGGAGCTCCTATAATTCACCCCTCCACTTT. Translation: CAWSPPTVGSSYNSPLHF.

CDR3 nucleotide sequence: TGTGCCATCCGGTCCCGCGGGGGGGACGAGCAGTACTTC. The encoded protein is CAIRSRGGDEQYF. This rearrangement joins TRBV10-3 to TRBJ2-7; TRBD2 agrees at 9 bases. Trimming at V came to 8 bases and at J to 5 bases, leaving 7 bases not matched to a gene. The CDR3 spans 13 residues. Germline CDR1 reads ENHRY; CDR2 reads SYGVKD.

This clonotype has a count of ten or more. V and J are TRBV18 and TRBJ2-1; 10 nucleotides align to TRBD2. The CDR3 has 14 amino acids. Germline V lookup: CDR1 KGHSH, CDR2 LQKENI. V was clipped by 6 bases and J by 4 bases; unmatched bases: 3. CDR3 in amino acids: CASSRTSGYNEQFF. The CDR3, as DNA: TGTGCCAGCTCGAGGACTAGCGGTTACAATGAGCAGTTCTTC.